Here is one T cell receptor beta chain with its context. Its antigen is undetermined. Libraries were prepared by immunoSEQ multiplex PCR; TCRdb keeps only in-frame clonotypes and omits some of them. The table includes approximately 120,000 clones, about 71% detected once. Trimming took off 3 bases at V and 0 bases at J, with 8 bases between the two ends. Germline V CDR1 and CDR2: MNHEY, SMNVEV (reference sequence). The CDR3 is 14 amino acids. The sample comes from a study of shared clonotypes between healthy human individuals. Findings of the study overall: Naive subsets tended to show greater estimated richness than memory subsets. Against clonotypes common to all four donors, non-shared ones had lower generation probabilities.

Material: memory CD8+ T cells sorted from blood. Subset reported: CD45RO+ cells pooled with CCR7-negative TemRA cells. The TCR was taken from a woman aged 25-40 years in good health. V is TRBV27 and J is TRBJ1-2; D uncertain. In DNA, the CDR3 is TGTGCCAGCAGTTTGCAAGAGACTAACTATGGCTACACCTTC. It translates to CASSLQETNYGYTF.